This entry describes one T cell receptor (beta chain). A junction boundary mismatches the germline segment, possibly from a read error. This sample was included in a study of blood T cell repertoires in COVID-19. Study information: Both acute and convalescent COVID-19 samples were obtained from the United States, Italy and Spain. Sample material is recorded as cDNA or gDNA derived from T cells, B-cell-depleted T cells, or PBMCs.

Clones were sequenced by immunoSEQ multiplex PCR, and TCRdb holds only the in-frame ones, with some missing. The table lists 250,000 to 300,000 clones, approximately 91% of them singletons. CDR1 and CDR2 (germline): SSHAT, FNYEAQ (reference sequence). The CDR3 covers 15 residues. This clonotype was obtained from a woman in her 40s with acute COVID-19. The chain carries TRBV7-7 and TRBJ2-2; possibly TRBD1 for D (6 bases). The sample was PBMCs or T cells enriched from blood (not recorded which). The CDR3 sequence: CASSRHPQGTGELFF. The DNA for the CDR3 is TGTGCTAGCAGCCGACATCCACAGGGCACCGGGGAGCTGTTTTTT.